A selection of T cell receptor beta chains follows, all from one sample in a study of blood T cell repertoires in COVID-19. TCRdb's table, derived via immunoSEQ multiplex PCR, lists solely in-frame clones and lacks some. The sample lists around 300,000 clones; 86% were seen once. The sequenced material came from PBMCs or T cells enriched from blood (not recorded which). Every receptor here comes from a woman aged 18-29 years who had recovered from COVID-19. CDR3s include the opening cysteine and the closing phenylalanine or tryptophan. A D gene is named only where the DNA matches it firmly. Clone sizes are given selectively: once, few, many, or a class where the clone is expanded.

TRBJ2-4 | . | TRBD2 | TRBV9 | TGTGCCAGCAGCAAACCTCCCGGGACTAGCGGGGGAAACATTCAGTACTTC | CASSKPPGTSGGNIQYF
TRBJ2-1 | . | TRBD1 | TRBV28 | TGTGCCAGCAGCCCAGACAGGGCCCGAGGGTACAATGAGCAGTTCTTC | CASSPDRARGYNEQFF
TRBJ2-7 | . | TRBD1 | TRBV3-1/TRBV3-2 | TGTGCCAGCAGAGGACAGGGCTATTCCTACGAGCAGTACTTC | CASRGQGYSYEQYF
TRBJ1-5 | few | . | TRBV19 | TGTGCCAGTAGTATCCGGGCAGGGACAAATCAGCCCCAGCATTTT | CASSIRAGTNQPQHF
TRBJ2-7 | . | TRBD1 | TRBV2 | TGTGCCAGCAGAAAGGGGGCACCCACCTCCTACGAGCAGTACTTC | CASRKGAPTSYEQYF
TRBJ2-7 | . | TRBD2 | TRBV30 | TGTGCCTGGAGTGAACTAGCGGGAGGAAACGAGCAGTACTTC | CAWSELAGGNEQYF
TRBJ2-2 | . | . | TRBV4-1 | TGCGCCAGCAGCCCCCAGGGACACCAAAACACCGGGGAGCTGTTTTTT | CASSPQGHQNTGELFF
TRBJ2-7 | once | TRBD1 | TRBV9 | TGTGCCAGCAGCGTCGGGACAGGGGTATACGAGCAGTACTTC | CASSVGTGVYEQYF
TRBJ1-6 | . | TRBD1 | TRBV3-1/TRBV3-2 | TGTGCCAGCAGCCAAGAGTCGCACAGGGGGAGAAATTCACCCCTCCACTTT | CASSQESHRGRNSPLHF
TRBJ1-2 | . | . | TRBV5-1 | TGCGCCAGCAGCTTGAGTCTTCGAACAGACTATGGCTACACCTTC | CASSLSLRTDYGYTF
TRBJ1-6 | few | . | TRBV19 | TGTGCCAGTAGTACGACAGGTGCAGCATCACCCCTCCACTTT | CASSTTGAASPLHF
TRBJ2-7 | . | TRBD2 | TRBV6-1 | TGTGCCAGCAACCCGGGACTAGAGGTTCCCTACGAGCAGTACTTC | CASNPGLEVPYEQYF
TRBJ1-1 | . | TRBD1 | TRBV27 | TGTGCCAGCAGGGGTTGGATACAGGGGGCTATGAACACTGAAGCTTTCTTT | CASRGWIQGAMNTEAFF
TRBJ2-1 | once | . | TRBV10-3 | TGTGCCATCAGTGAGTCTTGGCAGGGGCAGAAGTCTGAGCAGTTCTTC | CAISESWQGQKSEQFF
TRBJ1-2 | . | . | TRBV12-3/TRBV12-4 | TGTGCCAGCACCTACAGGGTCGGCGGCTACACCTTC | CASTYRVGGYTF
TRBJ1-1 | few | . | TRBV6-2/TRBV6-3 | TGTGCCAGCAGTTACGTTGAGTTTCACACTGAAGCTTTCTTT | CASSYVEFHTEAFF
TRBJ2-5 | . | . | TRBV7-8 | TGTGCCAGCAGCTTAGCTGGACTCCAAGAGACCCAGTACTTC | CASSLAGLQETQYF
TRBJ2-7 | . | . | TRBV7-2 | TGTGCCAGCAGCTTAGTAGGGGGGGACTCCTACGAGCAGTACTTC | CASSLVGGDSYEQYF
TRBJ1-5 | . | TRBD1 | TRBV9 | TGTGCCAGCAGCGTAGGGGACAGTTCTCATCAGCCCCAGCATTTT | CASSVGDSSHQPQHF
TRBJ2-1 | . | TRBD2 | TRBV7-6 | TGTGCCAGCAGCTTAGGTACTAGCGGGACCCCACGGGGCAATGAGCAGTTCTTC | CASSLGTSGTPRGNEQFF
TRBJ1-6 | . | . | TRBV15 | TGTGCCACCAGCAGCGAGGCAGGGAGGGGTTCACCCCTCCACTTT | CATSSEAGRGSPLHF
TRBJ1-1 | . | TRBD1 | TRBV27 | TGTGCCAGCAGTAAAGGGGGCCCAAAAGCTGAAGCTTTCTTT | CASSKGGPKAEAFF
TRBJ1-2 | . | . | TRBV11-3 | TGTGCCAGCAGCTTAGGGGATTGGACAGACACCTATGGCTACACCTTC | CASSLGDWTDTYGYTF
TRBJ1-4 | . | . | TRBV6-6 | TGTGCCAGCAGTTACCAGGACGGAGGTTCTGAAAAACTGTTTTTT | CASSYQDGGSEKLFF
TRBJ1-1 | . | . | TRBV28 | TGTGCCAGCAGTTCCGGGTGGAGGACTGAAGCTTTCTTT | CASSSGWRTEAFF
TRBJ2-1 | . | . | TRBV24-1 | TGTGCCACCAGTGTAGGAGGGTTCAATGAGCAGTTCTTC | CATSVGGFNEQFF
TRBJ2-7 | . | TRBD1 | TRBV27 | TGTGCCAGCAGTTTATCGCCATCGACAGGGGATCAGGTCTTAGAGCAGTACTTC | CASSLSPSTGDQVLEQYF
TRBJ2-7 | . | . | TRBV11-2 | TGTGCCAGCAGCTTATCCTCCGACTTCTACGAGCAGTACTTC | CASSLSSDFYEQYF
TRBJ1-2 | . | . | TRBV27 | TGTGCCAGCAGCTTGGGGACTGGGGGCTACACCTTC | CASSLGTGGYTF
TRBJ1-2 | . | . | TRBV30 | TGTGCCTGGAGTCCCGCGCGGGTCTCCTATGGCTACACCTTC | CAWSPARVSYGYTF
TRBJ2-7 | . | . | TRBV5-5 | TGTGCCAGCAGCTTCTTATCGGGTTACGAGCAGTACTTC | CASSFLSGYEQYF
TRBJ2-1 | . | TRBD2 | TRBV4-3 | TGCGCCAGCAGCCAAGATTTTACAGCGGGGGTAGGCAATGAGCAGTTCTTC | CASSQDFTAGVGNEQFF
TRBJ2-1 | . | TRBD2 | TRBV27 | TGTGCCAGCAATAAAAGACTAGCGGGTTCCTACAATGAGCAGTTCTTC | CASNKRLAGSYNEQFF